This T cell receptor beta chain was sequenced during a study of blood T cell repertoires in COVID-19 (dated by TCRdb to 2019 to 2021). At the level of the whole study: Collaborator samples came from the United States, Italy and Spain and covered acute and convalescent phases of COVID-19. Where available, HLA class I and class II types were taken from metadata supplied by the sample provider and were not determined by assay-based typing. The dataset comprised deeply sampled blood TCRbeta repertoires from subjects exposed to, actively infected with, or recovered from COVID-19. The repertoires were released in a freely available public database meant as a resource for research on the immune response to SARS-CoV-2. Samples came from the ongoing ImmuneRACE study (first 160 participants) plus 1,254 subjects from 6 global collaborators. Sample metadata almost always included a de-identified subject ID, COVID-19 status, age in years and sex. The prospective study material was composed of cDNA or gDNA derived from T cells, B-cell-depleted T cells, or PBMCs. What the research found in general, with its limitations: The quantity of clinical and demographic metadata differed by source and by participant and was supplied without curation.

TCRbeta CDR3 regions were amplified from genomic DNA by means of the immunoSEQ Assay, a bias-controlled multiplex PCR. From the authors' description of their analysis: The number of nucleated cells in each sample was estimated by amplification of reference gene primers within the assay. To quantify the absolute abundance of each unique TCRbeta CDR3 rearrangement, sequence reads were collapsed and filtered. For each sample, productive Simpson clonality was calculated as the square root of Simpson's diversity index across productive rearrangements. Held by TCRdb, this immuneACCESS table contains in-frame sequences only and omits some clones. Under half of the omission traces to an unresolved V gene where checked; the cause of the rest is unknown. V and J calls and clone size are those listed in that table; D and trimming were worked out from the DNA. Within this sample are fewer than 250,000 clones, with around 79% of them counted one time only. 9.5% to 15% of the sample is in the top ten clones.

The collaborating institutions used their own protocols to collect whole blood in K2EDTA tubes. For TCRbeta analysis, collaborators shipped samples in one of three forms: frozen whole blood, isolated PBMCs, or DNA extracted from either of those sample types. To note about this clone: The antigen it recognizes is unknown. Qualities for individual bases were not recorded, and no much larger clone is one base off.

A distance of 23 bases separates the germline ends of V and J, which lose 0 bases and 7 bases respectively. The CDR3 holds 18 amino acids from the cysteine to the phenylalanine. The read is trimmed to its CDR3 DNA, 54 bases read in frame from base 1. The germline V gene provides CDR1 SGDLS and CDR2 YYNGEE. The TCR originated in a woman aged 45-65 years with acute or convalescent COVID-19. The sequenced sample consisted of peripheral blood. The chain joins TRBV9 to TRBJ2-1, with TRBD2 as a weak D call on 6 bases. The nucleotide sequence is TGTGCCAGCAGCGTAGCGCCGGAACGGGAGAGGGGAAGTAATGAGCAGTTCTTC. This codes for CASSVAPERERGSNEQFF. Reference TRBV9 and TRBJ2-1 genes cover what lies past the CDR3, so the full variable domain is DSGVTQTPKHLITATGQRVTLRCSPRSGDLSVYWYQQSLDQGLQFLIQYYNGEERAKGNILERFSAQQFPDLHSELNLSSLELGDSALYFCASSVAPERERGSNEQFFGPGTRLTVL.